Described below is a single TCR beta chain sequence and its context. This sample is drawn from a study of blood T cell repertoires in COVID-19. The wider study: Samples taken during acute and convalescent COVID-19 were collected in the United States, Italy and Spain.

This CDR3 comprises 17 residues. Trimming took 5 bases from V and 6 from J, leaving 25 bases between them. Germline-derived CDR1 and CDR2 are SEHNR and FQNEAQ (reference sequence). How the authors handled the data: Estimation of nucleated cell counts was performed using reference gene primer amplification. Profiling relied on immunoSEQ multiplex PCR, and the TCRdb table lists in-frame clones only, not all of them. The V and J calls and the clone size are those of that table, but D and trimming were determined from the DNA. Of just over 65,000 clones listed, 75% to 90% are singletons. The chain has TRBV7-9 and TRBJ1-2; D uncertain. The receptor was isolated from a man aged 25 to 40 with acute or convalescent COVID-19. Source material: peripheral blood. CDR3 loop: CASSPGWRSNANDGYTF. The CDR3 DNA is TGTGCCAGCAGCCCGGGGTGGCGGTCCAACGCCAATGATGGCTACACCTTC.